The 30 T cell receptor beta chains listed next were all sequenced from one sample in a study of graft-versus-host responses after intestinal transplantation. Profiling relied on immunoSEQ multiplex PCR, and the TCRdb table lists in-frame clones only, not all of them. The sample includes tens of thousands of clones, more than 80% seen only once; the top ten take 0.5% to 0.65%. For these TCRs, the target antigens are not known. Sample: unstimulated CD4+ T cells sorted from spleen or lymph node cells, taken before transplant. All receptors derive from a human donor who was the organ donor for an intestinal transplant.

This chain connects TRBV19 to TRBJ2-2; possibly TRBD2 for D (6 bases). The CDR3 consists of 16 residues. Germline CDR1 and CDR2: LNHDA and SQIVND (reference sequence). The ends were cut back, 3 bases at V and 0 bases at J, with 11 bases in the middle. CDR3 DNA sequence: TGTGCCAGTAGTATCGGGGGAACCACGAACACCGGGGAGCTGTTTTTT. Protein product: CASSIGGTTNTGELFF.

The genes are TRBV5-1 and TRBJ2-5; 15 bases match TRBD2. The CDR3 loop spans 18 amino acids. The junction had 10 bases not matched to a gene; V was cut back by 4 bases and J by 3 bases. CDR1 is SGHRS and CDR2 is YFSETQ in the germline V gene. The CDR3 DNA reads as TGCGCCAGCAGCCTAGAAGGACTAGCGGGAGGGGGGAAAGAGACCCAGTACTTC. It is translated as CASSLEGLAGGGKETQYF.

A word on this clone: The junction shows a germline mismatch at one end, possibly a read error. This chain's CDR3 is CASSSGLAGREETQYF. The CDR3 nucleotides are TGTGCTAGCAGCTCGGGACTAGCGGGACGTGAAGAGACCCAGTACTTC. This chain uses TRBV7-7 with TRBJ2-5; 13 bases are shared with TRBD2. The CDR3 is 16 amino acids. Germline V gene sequence: CDR1 SSHAT, CDR2 FNYEAQ (reference sequence). The variable domain in full, completed from reference TRBV7-7 and TRBJ2-5, reads GAGVSQSPRYKVTKRGQDVTLRCDPISSHATLYWYQQALGQGPEFLTYFNYEAQPDKSGLPSDRFSAERPEGSISTLTIQRTEQRDSAMYRCASSSGLAGREETQYFGPGTRLLVL.

The rearrangement joins TRBV19 to TRBJ1-5; weak D call: TRBD1 (5 bases). There are 14 residues in the CDR3. Trimming took off 10 bases at V and 6 bases at J, with 19 bases between the two ends. Germline CDR1 LNHDA, CDR2 SQIVND (reference sequence). The CDR3 DNA is TGTGCCACCGCCGGTACGGGGGTAACTCAGCCCCAGCATTTT. Translation: CATAGTGVTQPQHF. The full variable domain, completed using reference TRBV19 and TRBJ1-5, is DGGITQSPKYLFRKEGQNVTLSCEQNLNHDAMYWYRQDPGQGLRLIYYSQIVNDFQKGDIAEGYSVSREKKESFPLTVTSAQKNPTAFYLCATAGTGVTQPQHFGDGTRLSIL.

This chain uses TRBV5-1 with TRBJ2-4; TRBD2 agrees at 7 bases. Trimming removed 1 base from V and 4 bases from J; junction bases left unmatched: 2. From germline, CDR1 is SGHRS and CDR2 YFSETQ. The CDR3 has 14 amino acids. Here the CDR3 reads CASSLPGLKNIQYF. The CDR3 DNA is TGCGCCAGCAGCTTGCCGGGACTAAAAAACATTCAGTACTTC.

The CDR3: CASSLSAPYLRGGANVLTF. As DNA, the CDR3 is TGTGCCAGCAGTTTATCCGCCCCATATTTAAGGGGGGGGGCCAACGTCCTGACTTTC. The gene calls are TRBV27 and TRBJ2-6; a weak D match, TRBD1 (6 bases). Germline CDR1 reads MNHEY; CDR2 reads SMNVEV (reference sequence). The CDR3 is 19 amino acids. V lost 0 bases and J lost 4, with 19 bases in between.

V is TRBV29-1 and J is TRBJ1-1; TRBD1 agrees at 7 bases. Unmatched junction bases numbered 6, after V lost 7 bases and J lost 1 base. The CDR3 runs 13 residues. Per the germline V gene, CDR1 is SQVTM and CDR2 is ANQGSEA. CDR3 bases: TGCAGCGCCGGGACAGCTCAGAACACTGAAGCTTTCTTT. It codes for CSAGTAQNTEAFF.

J is TRBJ2-5 and V is TRBV28; TRBD2 agrees at 8 bases. The CDR3 is made up of 15 amino acids. Germline V CDR1 and CDR2: MDHEN, SYDVKM. J was trimmed by 5 bases and V by 4 bases; bases with no gene match: 9. CDR3 region: CASSSLAGLMETQYF. DNA of the CDR3: TGTGCCAGCAGTTCTTTAGCGGGATTGATGGAGACCCAGTACTTC. The full variable domain, rest sourced from reference TRBV28 and TRBJ2-5, is DVKVTQSSRYLVKRTGEKVFLECVQDMDHENMFWYRQDPGLGLRLIYFSYDVKMKEKGDIPEGYSVSREKKERFSLILESASTNQTSMYLCASSSLAGLMETQYFGPGTRLLVL.

This rearrangement joins TRBV28 to TRBJ1-2; 9 nucleotides match TRBD1. Germline V lookup: CDR1 MDHEN, CDR2 SYDVKM. The CDR3 is 14 amino acids. J was trimmed by 3 bases and V by 7 bases; bases with no gene match: 6. Here the CDR3 reads CASTGTGRHYGYTF. The CDR3 DNA is TGTGCCAGCACTGGGACAGGGCGGCACTATGGCTACACCTTC.

V is TRBV6-5 and J is TRBJ1-2, with a weak D call TRBD1 (5 bases). The CDR3 is 14 residues long. Trimming left V 5 bases short and J 3 bases short, with 13 bases between. Germline V lookup: CDR1 MNHEY, CDR2 SVGAGI. CDR3 amino acids: CASSRVGEDYGYTF. CDR3 DNA: TGTGCCAGCAGTCGGGTAGGGGAGGACTATGGCTACACCTTC.

V gene TRBV6-1 combines with J gene TRBJ2-7; TRBD2 matches at 14 bases. After removal of 3 bases from V and 3 bases from J, the junction contained 10 bases not matched to a gene. Germline V gene data show CDR1 as MNHNS and CDR2 as SASEGT. The CDR3 loop spans 18 amino acids. The DNA of the CDR3 is TGTGCCAGCAGTGATGGGACTAGCGGGAGATCGACGGTCTACGAGCAGTACTTC. Translating gives CASSDGTSGRSTVYEQYF.

This chain uses TRBV4-2 with TRBJ2-7, with TRBD2 identical over 7 bases. Germline trimming cut 3 bases from V and 3 bases from J; bases unmatched to any gene: 2. This CDR3 has 13 amino acids. The germline V gene has CDR1 LGHNA and CDR2 YNFKEQ. This CDR3 reads CASSHSSGYEQYF. The CDR3 DNA reads TGTGCCAGCAGCCATTCTAGCGGCTACGAGCAGTACTTC.

The chain recombines TRBV15 with TRBJ1-4, with 9 bases that match TRBD1. Germline assignment: CDR1 LNHNV and CDR2 YYDKDF (reference sequence). The CDR3 is made up of 15 amino acids. J lost 4 bases, V lost 1 base, and 1 base had no gene match. The CDR3 spells CATSRGDRDNEKLFF. CDR3 DNA sequence: TGTGCCACCAGCAGAGGGGACAGGGATAATGAAAAACTGTTTTTT.

The rearrangement uses TRBV6-5 and TRBJ1-4, with 9 positions matching TRBD1. Per the germline V gene, CDR1 is MNHEY and CDR2 is SVGAGI. V gave up 1 base and J gave up 7 bases; unmatched junction bases: 7. The CDR3 contains 16 residues. CDR3 sequence reads: CASSYLFGTGFEKLFF. CDR3 coding DNA: TGTGCCAGCAGTTACTTGTTTGGGACAGGGTTTGAAAAACTGTTTTTT.

The genes are TRBV28 and TRBJ2-7, with D possibly TRBD2 on 6 matching bases. The germline gives CDR1 MDHEN, CDR2 SYDVKM. The CDR3 has 10 residues. V was clipped by 8 bases and J by 4 bases, with 6 bases between them. The CDR3 is CASGTYEQYF. The CDR3, as DNA: TGTGCCAGCGGGACTTACGAGCAGTACTTC.

This sequence joins TRBV27 and TRBJ1-5; no firm D call. Trimming left V 6 bases short and J 5 bases short, with 11 bases between. The CDR3 length is 13 residues. Per germline, CDR1 MNHEY and CDR2 SMNVEV (reference sequence). The CDR3, as DNA: TGTGCCAGCAGCCGAGAGCCCTATCAGCCCCAGCATTTT. Translation gives CASSREPYQPQHF.

Only one count was recorded for this clone. The chain has TRBV7-9 and TRBJ1-4; the D gene is possibly TRBD1 (5 bases). Trimming left V 3 bases short and J 2 bases short, with 7 bases between. Per the germline V gene, CDR1 is SEHNR and CDR2 is FQNEAQ (reference sequence). CDR3 length equals 14 residues. In DNA form, the CDR3 reads TGTGCCAGCAGCTTCGACAGTACTAATGAAAAACTGTTTTTT. Encoded protein: CASSFDSTNEKLFF.

The chain uses TRBV2 and TRBJ1-2; 7 bases map to TRBD1. Germline assignment: CDR1 SNHLY and CDR2 FYNNEI. There are 13 residues in the CDR3. V shed 6 bases, J shed 2 bases, and the junction held 3 bases outside the gene matches. The CDR3 reads CASSTTGNYGYTF. In DNA, the CDR3 is TGTGCCAGCAGCACGACAGGGAACTATGGCTACACCTTC.

The chain couples TRBV5-1 to TRBJ2-3; TRBD2 is a possible D gene (6 bases). The germline V gene has CDR1 SGHRS and CDR2 YFSETQ. V dropped 3 bases and J dropped 3 bases, with 17 bases sitting between them. The CDR3 totals 16 residues. CDR3: CASSWKTRMGTDTQYF. CDR3 bases: TGCGCCAGCAGCTGGAAGACTAGGATGGGGACAGATACGCAGTATTTT.

The V gene is TRBV23-1, the J gene TRBJ2-1; 7 bases fit TRBD1. TRBV23-1 is an ORF for which the function is uncertain. V lost 6 bases, J lost 5 bases, and 13 bases stayed unmatched. The CDR3 spans 16 residues. The CDR3 nucleotides are TGCGCCAGCAGACTCGAAGGGGGCCCAAAAAACAATGAGCAGTTCTTC. Translation: CASRLEGGPKNNEQFF.

This clone has just a few counts. The chain recombines TRBV28 with TRBJ2-5, with 7 bases lining up with TRBD1. The CDR3 contains 18 residues. CDR1 is MDHEN, CDR2 SYDVKM, per germline. V gave up 5 bases and J gave up 4 bases; unmatched junction bases: 19. CDR3 loop: CASSGIHRGGRMGETQYF. In DNA form, the CDR3 reads TGTGCCAGCAGTGGCATCCACAGGGGCGGAAGAATGGGAGAGACCCAGTACTTC.

On this clone: The same CDR3 arises from other DNA sequences in this sample as well. V is TRBV18 and J is TRBJ2-5; TRBD2 might be the D (5 bases). The CDR3 is 13 residues long. The germline V and J ends were trimmed by 6 bases and 0 bases, with 8 bases remaining between them. Germline values: CDR1 KGHSH, CDR2 LQKENI. Here the CDR3 reads CASSRGYQETQYF. The DNA for the CDR3 is TGTGCCAGCTCCCGCGGGTACCAAGAGACCCAGTACTTC.

The chain has TRBV2 and TRBJ1-5; TRBD1 might be the D (6 bases). Germline CDR1 reads SNHLY; CDR2 reads FYNNEI. The V gene lost 4 bases and the J gene lost 6 bases, with 13 bases spanning the gap. The CDR3 runs to 14 residues. Here the CDR3 reads CASSGLQGFQPQHF. Written as DNA, the CDR3 is TGTGCCAGCAGTGGGTTACAGGGTTTTCAGCCCCAGCATTTT. Full variable domain (remainder filled in from reference TRBV2 and TRBJ1-5): EPEVTQTPSHQVTQMGQEVILRCVPISNHLYFYWYRQILGQKVEFLVSFYNNEISEKSEIFDDQFSVERPDGSNFTLKIRSTKLEDSAMYFCASSGLQGFQPQHFGDGTRLSIL.

The V call is TRBV7-2, the J call TRBJ1-4; D is undetermined. The CDR3 is 11 residues long. CDR1 is SGHTA, CDR2 FQGNSA, per germline. CDR3 amino acids: CAVPFGEKLFF. In nucleotides, the CDR3 is TGTGCTGTGCCGTTCGGGGAAAAACTGTTTTTT.

The chain joins TRBV10-2 to TRBJ2-4; 11 nucleotides agree with TRBD2. Germline V CDR1 and CDR2: WSHSY, SAAADI. CDR3 length: 15 residues. Trimming took 9 bases from V and 4 from J; bases not matched to a gene: 8. CDR3 sequence (DNA): TGCGCCAGTAAAACGGGACTAGCGGATAAAAACATTCAGTACTTC. As protein: CASKTGLADKNIQYF.

This sequence joins TRBV5-1 and TRBJ2-7, with 7 bases aligning to TRBD1. J lost 2 bases, V lost 3 bases, and 8 bases had no gene match. This CDR3 region has 15 residues. Germline CDR1 is SGHRS and CDR2 is YFSETQ. The CDR3 sequence is CASSWASGTAYEQYF. The CDR3 DNA reads as TGCGCCAGCAGCTGGGCTTCCGGGACAGCCTACGAGCAGTACTTC.

The rearrangement joins TRBV9 to TRBJ2-5; TRBD2 might be the D (5 bases). Germline-derived CDR1 and CDR2 are SGDLS and YYNGEE. V gave up 2 bases and J gave up 0 bases, with 14 bases separating them. The CDR3 spans 16 residues. The CDR3 region is CASSVGWETYQETQYF. The CDR3 DNA reads as TGTGCCAGCAGCGTCGGGTGGGAGACCTACCAAGAGACCCAGTACTTC.

This clone has just a few counts. The chain joins TRBV29-1 to TRBJ1-4; D perhaps matches TRBD1 (5 bases). This CDR3 region has 13 residues. V was trimmed by 7 bases and J by 9 bases, leaving 18 bases between them. Germline lookup yields CDR1 SQVTM and CDR2 ANQGSEA. DNA of the CDR3: TGCAGCGCCTCGTGGGGACTAGGGAAAAAACTGTTTTTT. Protein sequence: CSASWGLGKKLFF.

The chain's CDR3 is CSVDRSGSTDTQYF. The CDR3 nucleotides are TGCAGCGTCGATAGGAGCGGTAGCACAGATACGCAGTATTTT. This chain joins TRBV29-1 and TRBJ2-3; TRBD2 is a possible D gene (5 bases). Trimming stripped 6 bases from V and 0 bases from J, with 13 bases between. CDR1 is SQVTM, CDR2 ANQGSEA, per germline. This CDR3 contains 14 residues.

CDR3 nucleotides: TGCGCCAGCAAGGCGGCGGGAGAGACCCAGTACTTC. Translated: CASKAAGETQYF. The J gene is TRBJ2-5, the V gene TRBV5-1; the D gene is possibly TRBD2 (5 bases). The V end was cut by 6 bases, the J end by 4 bases, with 10 bases between. Germline loops: CDR1 SGHRS, CDR2 YFSETQ. The CDR3 covers 12 residues. Variable domain in full (rest from reference TRBV5-1 and TRBJ2-5): KAGVTQTPRYLIKTRGQQVTLSCSPISGHRSVSWYQQTPGQGLQFLFEYFSETQRNKGNFPGRFSGRQFSNSRSEMNVSTLELGDSALYLCASKAAGETQYFGPGTRLLVL.